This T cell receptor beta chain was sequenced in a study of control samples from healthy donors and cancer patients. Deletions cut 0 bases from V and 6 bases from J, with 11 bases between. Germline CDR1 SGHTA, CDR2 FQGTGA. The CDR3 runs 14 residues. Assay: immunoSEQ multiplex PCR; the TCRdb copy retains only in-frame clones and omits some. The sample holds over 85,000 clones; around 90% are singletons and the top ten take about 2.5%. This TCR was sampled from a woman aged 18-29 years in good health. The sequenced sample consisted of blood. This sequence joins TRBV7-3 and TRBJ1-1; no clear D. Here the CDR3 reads CASSLTGGGSEAFF. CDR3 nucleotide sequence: TGTGCCAGCAGCTTAACGGGCGGAGGGTCTGAAGCTTTCTTT.